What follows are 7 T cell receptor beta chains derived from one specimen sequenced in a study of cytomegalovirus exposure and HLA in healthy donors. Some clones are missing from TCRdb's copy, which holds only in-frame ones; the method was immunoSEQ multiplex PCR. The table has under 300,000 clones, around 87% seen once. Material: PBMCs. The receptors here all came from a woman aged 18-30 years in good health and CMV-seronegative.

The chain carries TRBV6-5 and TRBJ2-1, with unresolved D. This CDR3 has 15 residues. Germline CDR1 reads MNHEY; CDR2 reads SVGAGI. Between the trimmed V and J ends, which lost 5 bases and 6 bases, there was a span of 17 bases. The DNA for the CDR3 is TGTGCCAGCAGTCCCTCCAGGTTTAGGTCCAATGAGCAGTTCTTC. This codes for CASSPSRFRSNEQFF.

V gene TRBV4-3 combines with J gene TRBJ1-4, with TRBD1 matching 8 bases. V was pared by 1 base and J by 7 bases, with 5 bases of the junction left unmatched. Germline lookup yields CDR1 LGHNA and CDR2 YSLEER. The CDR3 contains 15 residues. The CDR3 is CASSQGDRWGEKLFF. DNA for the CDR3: TGCGCCAGCAGCCAAGGGGACAGGTGGGGTGAAAAACTGTTTTTT.

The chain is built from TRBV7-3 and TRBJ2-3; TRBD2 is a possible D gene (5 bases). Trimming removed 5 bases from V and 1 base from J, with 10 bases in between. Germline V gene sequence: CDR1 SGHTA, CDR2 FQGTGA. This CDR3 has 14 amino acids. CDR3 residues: CASSRRAGTDTQYF. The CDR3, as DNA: TGTGCCAGCAGCCGGCGGGCTGGCACAGATACGCAGTATTTT.

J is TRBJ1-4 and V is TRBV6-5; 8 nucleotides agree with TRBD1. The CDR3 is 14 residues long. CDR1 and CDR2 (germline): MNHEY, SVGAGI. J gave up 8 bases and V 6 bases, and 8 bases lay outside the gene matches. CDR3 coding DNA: TGTGCCAGCAGACCTGACAGGGGAGGAGAAAAACTGTTTTTT. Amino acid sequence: CASRPDRGGEKLFF.

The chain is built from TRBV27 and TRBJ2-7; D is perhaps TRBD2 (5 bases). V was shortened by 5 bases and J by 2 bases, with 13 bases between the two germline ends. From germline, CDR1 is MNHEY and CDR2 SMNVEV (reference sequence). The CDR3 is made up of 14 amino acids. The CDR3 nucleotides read TGTGCCAGCAGTCCCACCAGCGGTGCCTACGAGCAGTACGTC. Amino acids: CASSPTSGAYEQYV.

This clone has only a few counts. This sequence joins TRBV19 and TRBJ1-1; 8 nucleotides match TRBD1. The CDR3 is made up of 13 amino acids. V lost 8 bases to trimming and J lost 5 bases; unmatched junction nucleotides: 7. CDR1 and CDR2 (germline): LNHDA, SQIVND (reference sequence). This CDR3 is CASDGQGRTEAFF. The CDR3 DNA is TGTGCCAGTGACGGACAGGGAAGAACTGAAGCTTTCTTT.

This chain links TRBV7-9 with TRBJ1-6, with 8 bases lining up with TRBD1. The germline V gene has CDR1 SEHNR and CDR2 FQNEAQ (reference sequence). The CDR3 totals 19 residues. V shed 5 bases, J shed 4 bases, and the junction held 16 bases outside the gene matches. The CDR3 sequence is CASSPPLWDRNSYNSPLHF. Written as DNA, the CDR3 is TGTGCCAGCAGCCCCCCCCTATGGGACAGGAACTCTTATAATTCACCCCTCCACTTT. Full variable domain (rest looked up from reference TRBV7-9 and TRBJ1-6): DTGVSQNPRHKITKRGQNVTFRCDPISEHNRLYWYRQTLGQGPEFLTYFQNEAQLEKSRLLSDRFSAERPKGSFSTLEIQRTEQGDSAMYLCASSPPLWDRNSYNSPLHFGNGTRLTVT.